This TCR beta chain stems from a study of cytomegalovirus exposure and HLA in healthy donors. Overall study findings and caveats: Cytomegalovirus association was assigned to approximately 160 TCR beta chains. Rarity marked most TCR sequences, yet some public TCRs occurred in many donors. Being productive about 87% or about 30% of the time was typical of most TCR beta V segments in an earlier analysis.

Per the germline V gene, CDR1 is SNHLY and CDR2 is FYNNEI. V shed 1 base, J shed 5 bases, and the junction held 12 bases outside the gene matches. The CDR3 runs to 17 residues. Notes on this clone: Its antigen is unknown.

PCR involved 60 Vbeta and 13 Jbeta primers. Profiling relied on immunoSEQ multiplex PCR, and the TCRdb table lists in-frame clones only, not all of them. The sample includes 150,000 to 200,000 clones, 80% seen only once; the top ten take more than 9.5%. The receptor comes from a man between 18 and 29 years old in good health and CMV-seropositive. The chain carries TRBV2 and TRBJ1-1, with TRBD1 matching over 8 bases. The sequenced material came from PBMCs. The CDR3: CASSEGRGLDRDTEAFF. CDR3 DNA: TGTGCCAGCAGTGAAGGCAGGGGGCTGGATCGGGATACTGAAGCTTTCTTT.